This note documents a single T cell receptor beta chain sequence. Its antigen is unidentified. The data derive from a study of T cells after yellow fever vaccination. Study as a whole: SMART-Seq v4 Ultra Low Input served to prepare low-cell-number fractions. Broader study findings: Primary-vaccination clones mostly resurfaced post-booster (less than 98% CD4, just under 90% CD8). Overall, a small share of clonotypes was seen in both CD4 and CD8 compartments.

TCRdb redid the calling of the 5' RACE reads with MiXCR, one entry per CDR3 protein. The repertoire holds about 550,000 distinct CDR3 sequences, with less than 20% as singletons. Looked up from germline, CDR1 is MDHEN and CDR2 is SYDVKM. V lost 7 bases and J 5 bases, leaving 15 bases between the germline ends. This CDR3 spans 14 amino acids. This clonotype was obtained from a man aged 25-40 years who received the YFV17D yellow fever vaccine. This chain joins TRBV28 and TRBJ2-1; D could derive from TRBD1 or TRBD2 (6 bases each). This specimen consisted of PBMCs, obtained 15 days after the yellow fever booster vaccination. The CDR3 nucleotides read TGTGCCAGCACTACGGGGGACAAAAACAATGAGCAGTTCTTC. Protein product: CASTTGDKNNEQFF.